The 2 T cell receptor beta chains given below trace back to one sample, sequenced in a study of blood T cell repertoires in COVID-19. Repertoires were generated with immunoSEQ multiplex PCR, while TCRdb's copy carries only in-frame clones and drops some. The sample includes about 260,000 clones, more than 80% of them seen just once. The sequenced sample was peripheral blood. The receptors were gathered from a woman aged 40-49 years with acute or convalescent COVID-19.

Only a few counts were recorded for this clone. J is TRBJ1-1 and V is TRBV7-8, with D perhaps matching TRBD1 (6 bases). The V and J ends lost 0 bases and 3 bases respectively, with 11 bases between them. This CDR3 has 15 residues. Germline loops: CDR1 SGHVS, CDR2 FQNEAQ. CDR3 in amino acids: CASSLAVTGDTEAFF. The DNA for the CDR3 is TGTGCCAGCAGCTTAGCCGTGACAGGCGACACTGAAGCTTTCTTT.

The CDR3 coding sequence is TGTGCCAGCAGCCAAGATACAGAGGGAGGCTATGGCTACACCTTC. Amino acids: CASSQDTEGGYGYTF. This chain connects TRBV14 to TRBJ1-2; D uncertain. Trimming pared 0 bases from V and 4 bases from J, leaving 12 bases between. Germline CDR1 SGHDN, CDR2 FVKESK. The CDR3 has 15 amino acids.